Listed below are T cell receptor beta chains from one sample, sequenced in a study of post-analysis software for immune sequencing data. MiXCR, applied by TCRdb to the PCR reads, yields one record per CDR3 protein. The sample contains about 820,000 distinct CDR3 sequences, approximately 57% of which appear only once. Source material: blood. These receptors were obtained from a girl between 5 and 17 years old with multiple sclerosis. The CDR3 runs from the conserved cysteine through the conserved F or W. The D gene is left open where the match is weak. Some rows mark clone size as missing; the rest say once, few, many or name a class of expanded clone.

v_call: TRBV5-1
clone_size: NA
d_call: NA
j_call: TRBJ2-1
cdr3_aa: CASTRERHEGGQFF
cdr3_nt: TGCGCCAGCACCCGGGAAAGGCACGAAGGTGGGCAGTTCTTC

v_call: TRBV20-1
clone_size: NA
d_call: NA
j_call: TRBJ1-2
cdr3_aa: CSAPLVSSYTF
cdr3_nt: TGCAGTGCTCCCCTAGTTTCTAGCTACACCTTC

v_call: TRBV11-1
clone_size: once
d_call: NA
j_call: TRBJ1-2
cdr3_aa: CASCLGRDGYTF
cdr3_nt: TGTGCCAGCTGCTTAGGACGAGATGGCTACACCTTC

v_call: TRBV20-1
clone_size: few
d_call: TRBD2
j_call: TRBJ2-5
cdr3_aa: CSARGGGLGLAGFQETQYF
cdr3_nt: TGCAGTGCTAGAGGGGGGGGCCTAGGACTAGCGGGATTTCAAGAGACCCAGTACTTC

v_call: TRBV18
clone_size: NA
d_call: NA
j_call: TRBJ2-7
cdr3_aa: CASSPQGTTYEQYF
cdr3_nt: TGCGCCAGCTCTCCCCAGGGGACCACCTACGAGCAGTACTTC

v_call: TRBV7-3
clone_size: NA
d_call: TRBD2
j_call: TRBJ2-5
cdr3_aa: CASSSGLAGSQETQYF
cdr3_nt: TGTGCCAGCAGCTCAGGACTAGCGGGGAGCCAAGAGACCCAGTACTTC

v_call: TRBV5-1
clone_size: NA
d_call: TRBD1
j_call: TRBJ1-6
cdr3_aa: CASTDRDSYNSPLHF
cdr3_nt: TGCGCCAGCACGGACAGGGACTCCTATAATTCACCCCTCCACTTT

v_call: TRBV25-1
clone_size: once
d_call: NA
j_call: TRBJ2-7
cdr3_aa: CASSDPLLPYEQYF
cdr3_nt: TGTGCCAGCAGTGATCCCTTACTACCCTACGAGCAGTACTTC

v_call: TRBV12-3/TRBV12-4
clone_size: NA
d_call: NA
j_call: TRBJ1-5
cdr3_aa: CASTLATEQPQHF
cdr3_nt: TGTGCCAGCACACTGGCCACGGAACAGCCCCAGCATTTT

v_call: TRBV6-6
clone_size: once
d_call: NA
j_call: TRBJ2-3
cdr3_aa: CASTRHRESDTQYF
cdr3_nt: TGTGCCAGCACTCGCCATCGAGAATCAGATACGCAGTATTTT

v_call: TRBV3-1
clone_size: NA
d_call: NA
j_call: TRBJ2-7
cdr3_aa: CASSQEFISYEQYF
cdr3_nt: TGTGCCAGCAGCCAAGAATTCATTTCCTACGAGCAGTACTTC

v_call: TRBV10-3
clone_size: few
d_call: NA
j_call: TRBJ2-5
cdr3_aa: CAIMGDKETQYF
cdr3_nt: TGTGCCATCATGGGGGATAAGGAGACCCAGTACTTC

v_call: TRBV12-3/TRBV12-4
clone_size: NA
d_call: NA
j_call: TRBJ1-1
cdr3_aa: CASSLGDSKAFF
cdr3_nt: TGTGCCAGCAGTTTAGGAGACTCTAAAGCTTTCTTT

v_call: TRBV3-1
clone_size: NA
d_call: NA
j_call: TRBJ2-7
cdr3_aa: CASSRAGPTYEQYF
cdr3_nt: TGTGCCAGCAGCCGGGCGGGACCTACATACGAGCAGTACTTC

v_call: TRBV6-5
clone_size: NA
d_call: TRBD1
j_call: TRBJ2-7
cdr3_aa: CASRLGTAYEQYF
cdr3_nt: TGTGCCAGCAGACTCGGGACAGCCTACGAGCAGTACTTC

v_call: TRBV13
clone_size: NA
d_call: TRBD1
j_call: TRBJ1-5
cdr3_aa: CASSSQGRGPQHF
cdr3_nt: TGTGCCAGCAGCTCACAGGGGCGAGGGCCCCAGCATTTT

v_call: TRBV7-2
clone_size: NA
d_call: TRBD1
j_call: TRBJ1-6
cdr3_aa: CASSRGTGASGSPLHF
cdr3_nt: TGTGCCAGCAGCCGTGGGACAGGGGCGAGTGGTTCACCCCTCCACTTT

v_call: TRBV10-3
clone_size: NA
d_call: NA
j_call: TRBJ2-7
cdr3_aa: CAISGGSGYEQYF
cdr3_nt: TGTGCCATCAGTGGTGGTAGCGGCTACGAGCAGTACTTC

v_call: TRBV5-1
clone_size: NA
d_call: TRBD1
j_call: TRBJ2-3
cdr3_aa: CASSLAGQGWSTDTQYF
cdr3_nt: TGCGCCAGCAGCTTGGCGGGACAGGGTTGGAGCACAGATACGCAGTATTTT

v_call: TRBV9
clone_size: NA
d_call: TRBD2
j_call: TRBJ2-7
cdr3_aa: CASSVAPSGTTRGQYF
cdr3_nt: TGTGCCAGCAGCGTAGCCCCTAGCGGGACTACTCGCGGGCAGTACTTC

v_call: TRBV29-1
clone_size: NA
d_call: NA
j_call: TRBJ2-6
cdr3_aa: CSALDYGTSGANVLTF
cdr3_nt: TGCAGCGCTTTGGACTATGGGACCTCTGGGGCCAACGTCCTGACTTTC

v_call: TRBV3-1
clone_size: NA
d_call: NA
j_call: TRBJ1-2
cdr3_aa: CASSQDPKVWKGYTF
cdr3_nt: TGTGCCAGCAGCCAAGATCCGAAGGTTTGGAAGGGCTACACCTTC

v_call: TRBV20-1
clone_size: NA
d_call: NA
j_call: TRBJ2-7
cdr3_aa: CSARSYSGRFSYEQYF
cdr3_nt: TGCAGTGCTAGATCGTACAGCGGCCGTTTCTCCTACGAGCAGTACTTC

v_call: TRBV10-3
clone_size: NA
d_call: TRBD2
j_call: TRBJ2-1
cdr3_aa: CAISEPRAGGPSSYNEQFF
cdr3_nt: TGTGCCATCAGTGAGCCTAGGGCGGGGGGTCCCAGCTCCTACAATGAGCAGTTCTTC

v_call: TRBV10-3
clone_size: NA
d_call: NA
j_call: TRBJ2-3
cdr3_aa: CAIGAGDTDTQYF
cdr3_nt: TGTGCCATCGGGGCGGGCGACACAGATACGCAGTATTTT

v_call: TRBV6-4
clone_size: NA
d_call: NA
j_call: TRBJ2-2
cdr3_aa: CASSDKLGTSTGELFF
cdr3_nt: TGTGCCAGCAGTGACAAATTAGGGACGAGCACCGGGGAGTTGTTTTTT

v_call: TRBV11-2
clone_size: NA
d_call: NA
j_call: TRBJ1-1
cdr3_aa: CASSFRGAPNTEAFF
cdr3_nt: TGTGCCAGCAGCTTTAGGGGGGCCCCGAACACTGAAGCTTTCTTT

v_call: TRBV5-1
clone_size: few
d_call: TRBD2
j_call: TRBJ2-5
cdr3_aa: CASSPEWSGSLETQYF
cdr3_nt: TGCGCCAGCAGCCCAGAGTGGAGCGGGAGTCTGGAGACCCAGTACTTC

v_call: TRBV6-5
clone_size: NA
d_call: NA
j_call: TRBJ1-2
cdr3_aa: CASSYSRGLSNYGYTF
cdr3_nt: TGTGCCAGCAGTTACTCTCGGGGGCTCTCTAACTATGGCTACACCTTC

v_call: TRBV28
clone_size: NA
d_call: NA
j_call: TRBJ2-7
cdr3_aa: CASTLGAYEQYF
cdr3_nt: TGTGCCAGCACCCTCGGGGCCTACGAGCAGTACTTC

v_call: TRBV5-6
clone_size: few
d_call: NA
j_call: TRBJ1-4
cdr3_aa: CASSRGQSTNEKLFF
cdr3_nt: TGTGCCAGCAGCCGGGGACAATCAACTAATGAAAAACTGTTTTTT

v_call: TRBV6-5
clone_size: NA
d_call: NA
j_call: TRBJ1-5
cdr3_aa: CASSTNRNSNQPQHF
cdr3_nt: TGTGCCAGCAGCACAAATAGGAACAGCAATCAGCCCCAGCATTTT

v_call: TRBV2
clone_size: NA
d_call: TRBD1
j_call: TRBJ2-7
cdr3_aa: CASEGANYEQYF
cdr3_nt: TGTGCCAGCGAGGGGGCTAACTACGAGCAGTACTTC

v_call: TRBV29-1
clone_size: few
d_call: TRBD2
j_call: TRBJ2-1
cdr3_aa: CSGSLGTSGGSSYNEQFF
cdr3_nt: TGCAGCGGCAGCTTAGGGACTAGCGGGGGTTCCTCCTACAATGAGCAGTTCTTC

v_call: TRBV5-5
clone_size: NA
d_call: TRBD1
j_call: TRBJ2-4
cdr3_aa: CASSLVWGQGDIQYF
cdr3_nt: TGTGCCAGCAGCTTGGTGTGGGGACAGGGAGACATTCAGTACTTC

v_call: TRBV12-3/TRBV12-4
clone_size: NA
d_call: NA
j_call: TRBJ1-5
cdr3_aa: CASSPPDLGVQPQHF
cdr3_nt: TGTGCCAGCAGCCCCCCGGACTTGGGGGTACAGCCCCAGCATTTT

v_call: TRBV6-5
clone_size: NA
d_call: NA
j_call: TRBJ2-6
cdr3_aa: CASSYGVSAGANVLTF
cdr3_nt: TGTGCCAGCAGTTACGGGGTTTCGGCTGGGGCCAACGTCCTGACTTTC

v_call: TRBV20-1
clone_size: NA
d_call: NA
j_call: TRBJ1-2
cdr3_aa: CSARELGVGYGYTF
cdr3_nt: TGCAGTGCTAGAGAGCTCGGTGTGGGCTATGGCTACACCTTC